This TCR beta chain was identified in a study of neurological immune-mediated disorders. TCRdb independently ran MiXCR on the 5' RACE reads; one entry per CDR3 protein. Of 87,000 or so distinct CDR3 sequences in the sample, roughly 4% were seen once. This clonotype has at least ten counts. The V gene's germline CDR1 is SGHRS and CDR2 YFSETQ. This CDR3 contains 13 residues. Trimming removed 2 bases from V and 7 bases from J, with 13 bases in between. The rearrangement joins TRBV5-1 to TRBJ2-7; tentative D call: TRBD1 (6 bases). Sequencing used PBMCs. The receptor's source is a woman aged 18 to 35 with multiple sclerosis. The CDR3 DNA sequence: TGCGCCAGCAGCTTATCAGGGGTTGGTGAGCAGTACTTC. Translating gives CASSLSGVGEQYF.